This T cell receptor (beta chain) is from a study of cytomegalovirus exposure and HLA in healthy donors. The donors were part of the validation cohort, which consisted of about 120 subjects and was separate from the first cohort of 600 to 850 subjects. Germline assignment: CDR1 MDHEN and CDR2 SYDVKM. The CDR3 sequence is 16 residues long. V lost 2 bases and J 2 bases, leaving 15 bases between the germline ends. The assay was immunoSEQ multiplex PCR, and TCRdb's table has in-frame clones only and misses some. The sample lists under 200,000 clones, 89% occurring once. Study-wide points: In vitro confirmation showed a few CMV-associated chains to be CMV antigen specific. Researchers counted roughly 150 TCR beta chains as cytomegalovirus-associated. Most observed TCR sequences were rare, whereas some public TCRs were detected in many donors.

Comments on this clone: Its antigen is still unknown.

Sample: PBMCs. The rearrangement uses TRBV28 and TRBJ2-5; D might be TRBD2 (6 bases). This clonotype originated in a man between 18 and 29 years old in good health and CMV-seropositive. In DNA, the CDR3 is TGTGCCAGCAGTTTAAGCCCAGACGGGAGTCAAGAGACCCAGTACTTC. This gives the protein CASSLSPDGSQETQYF.